This T cell receptor beta chain was captured in a study of vaccination and CD4 T cells after COVID-19. For the study at large: Convalescent study patients returned SARS-CoV-2 positive nasal swab PCR results, with nine mild cases and one severe.

Cultured CD4+ T-cell DNA underwent Oncomine TCR Beta short-read sequencing. MiXCR, applied by TCRdb to the PCR reads, yields one record per CDR3 protein. The sample consists of approximately 13,000 distinct CDR3 sequences, approximately 76% of them appearing once. With regard to this clonotype: Antigen: not known.

V lost 3 bases to trimming and J lost 7 bases, with 12 bases between them. The CDR3 is made up of 12 amino acids. The germline gives CDR1 DFQATT, CDR2 SNEGSKA (reference sequence). The treatment denotes: approximately nine-day PBMC culture with coronavirus spike peptide pools or control peptides (ViraFEST assay). This chain joins TRBV20-1 and TRBJ2-5, with D possibly called TRBD1 or TRBD2 (5 bases each). The receptor was derived from a human donor who had recovered from COVID-19. Material: CD4+ T cells from blood, cultured in vitro. The CDR3 is CSASKGRATQYF. As DNA, the CDR3 is TGCAGTGCTAGCAAGGGACGGGCGACCCAGTACTTC.